One and the same sample provided the 31 T cell receptor beta chains below, sequenced in a study of shared clonotypes between healthy human individuals. Libraries were prepared by immunoSEQ multiplex PCR; TCRdb keeps only in-frame clonotypes and omits some of them. The profile shows approximately 740,000 clones, approximately 79% of them singletons. Sequencing input: memory CD4+ T cells sorted from blood. The subset: CD45RA-negative fraction. Receptors were obtained from a woman in her twenties or thirties in good health.

The J gene is TRBJ1-2, the V gene TRBV14, with 8 bases lining up with TRBD1. Losses at the gene ends were 2 bases for V and 8 bases for J; bases not matched to a gene: 7. This CDR3 is built from 14 residues. The germline gives CDR1 SGHDN, CDR2 FVKESK. The CDR3 reads CASSQTRQGLGYTF. In nucleotides, the CDR3 is TGTGCCAGCAGCCAAACAAGACAGGGGTTAGGCTACACCTTC.

The rearrangement links TRBV10-3 to TRBJ2-1; maybe TRBD2 (6 bases). The germline V gene encodes CDR1 ENHRY and CDR2 SYGVKD. CDR3 length: 14 amino acids. V lost 2 bases and J 2 bases, leaving 7 bases between the germline ends. The CDR3 is CAISEGGAYNEQFF. Here the CDR3 DNA reads TGTGCCATCAGTGAGGGAGGGGCCTACAATGAGCAGTTCTTC.

The V and J genes are TRBV7-2 and TRBJ1-3; D remains unclear. This CDR3 spans 14 amino acids. Trimming cost V 9 bases and J 0 bases, with 12 bases left between them. Per germline, CDR1 SGHTA and CDR2 FQGNSA. The DNA of the CDR3 is TGTGCCAGTAGGCTGAGGAGCTCTGGAAACACCATATATTTT. Its protein is CASRLRSSGNTIYF.

CDR3 loop: CASSYSTGQYYGYTF. CDR3 DNA sequence: TGTGCCAGCAGTTACTCGACAGGGCAGTACTATGGCTACACCTTC. The chain links TRBV6-5 to TRBJ1-2; 7 bases align to TRBD1. The CDR3 runs to 15 residues. V trimming: 0 bases; J trimming: 3 bases; junction bases outside the gene matches: 4. Germline CDR1 and CDR2: MNHEY and SVGAGI.

This clone was counted at least ten times. This same CDR3 is encoded by further DNA sequences in the sample. The chain employs TRBV6-1 and TRBJ2-5, with 11 bases fitting TRBD2. Looked up from germline, CDR1 is MNHNS and CDR2 is SASEGT. V dropped 8 bases and J dropped 5; count of bases not matched to a gene: 4. The CDR3 consists of 13 residues. The CDR3 region has the DNA TGTGCCAGCGGGCTAGCGGGAGGCGAGACCCAGTACTTC. This translates into CASGLAGGETQYF.

V usage is TRBV5-5 and J usage is TRBJ2-6; 7 positions agree with TRBD1. With 5 bases clipped from V and 0 bases from J, the junction kept 8 bases outside the gene matches. The CDR3 totals 17 residues. Germline V gene sequence: CDR1 SGHKS, CDR2 YYEKEE (reference sequence). The chain's CDR3 is CASRGGGGNSGANVLTF. The CDR3 region has the DNA TGTGCCAGCAGAGGGGGCGGTGGTAACTCTGGGGCCAACGTCCTGACTTTC. Drawing the rest from reference TRBV5-5 and TRBJ2-6, the complete variable domain is DAGVTQSPTHLIKTRGQQVTLRCSPISGHKSVSWYQQVLGQGPQFIFQYYEKEERGRGNFPDRFSARQFPNYSSELNVNALLLGDSALYLCASRGGGGNSGANVLTFGAGSRLTVL.

The chain links TRBV19 to TRBJ1-5; a weak D match, TRBD1 (5 bases). The CDR3 length is 17 residues. The germline V gene has CDR1 LNHDA and CDR2 SQIVND (reference sequence). The V end was cut by 7 bases, the J end by 2 bases, with 21 bases between. The CDR3, as DNA: TGTGCCAGTACCCCCCTAGGCCAGGGCTCTCGCAATCAGCCCCAGCATTTT. It yields the protein CASTPLGQGSRNQPQHF.

This clone occurred once. The chain carries TRBV25-1 and TRBJ2-1; TRBD1 matches at 12 bases. The CDR3 has 15 amino acids. Germline V CDR1 and CDR2: MGHDK, SYGVNS. Trimming cost V 8 bases and J 5 bases; bases outside gene matches: 7. CDR3 amino acids: CASWDRGRMHNEQFF. The CDR3 DNA is TGTGCCAGCTGGGACAGGGGGCGTATGCACAATGAGCAGTTCTTC.

This clone has just a few counts. This sequence joins TRBV5-1 and TRBJ2-5; TRBD1 is a possible D gene (5 bases). Germline CDR1 is SGHRS and CDR2 is YFSETQ. The CDR3 spans 13 residues. The V gene lost 2 bases and the J gene lost 5 bases, with 10 bases spanning the gap. CDR3 sequence reads: CASSLGVPETQYF. The CDR3 nucleotides are TGCGCCAGCAGCTTAGGGGTTCCGGAGACCCAGTACTTC.

The chain recombines TRBV19 with TRBJ2-3; no firm D call. The germline V gene has CDR1 LNHDA and CDR2 SQIVND (reference sequence). The CDR3 consists of 14 residues. Trimming stripped 6 bases from V and 6 bases from J, with 16 bases between. CDR3: CASRPSGSRDTQYF. The DNA of the CDR3 is TGTGCCAGTAGACCTTCAGGTTCACGGGATACGCAGTATTTT.

This clone was found once. The same CDR3 is also encoded by other DNA sequences in this sample. The chain couples TRBV28 to TRBJ2-1; D not resolved. CDR1 and CDR2 (germline): MDHEN, SYDVKM. The CDR3 runs 11 residues. Between the trimmed V and J ends, which lost 2 bases and 11 bases, there was a span of 7 bases. The chain's CDR3 is CASSLTRQQFF. The CDR3 coding sequence is TGTGCCAGCAGTTTAACTCGCCAGCAGTTCTTC.

The chain combines TRBV5-6 with TRBJ1-1; D not certain. Germline V gene sequence: CDR1 SGHDT, CDR2 YYEEEE. Between the trimmed V and J ends, which lost 2 bases and 7 bases, there was a span of 9 bases. This CDR3 region has 12 residues. As DNA, the CDR3 is TGTGCCAGCAGCTTCAGGACGGGTGAAGCTTTCTTT. Translating gives CASSFRTGEAFF.

This clone was recorded once. The chain recombines TRBV28 with TRBJ1-2; no definite D call. The germline CDR1 and CDR2 sequences are MDHEN and SYDVKM. The CDR3 spans 13 residues. V was pared by 3 bases and J by 4 bases, with 9 bases between. CDR3 region: CASSFGQSYGYTF. CDR3 nucleotides: TGTGCCAGCAGTTTCGGCCAGAGCTATGGCTACACCTTC.

Here the CDR3 DNA reads TGTGCCAGCAGACCGAAAGGTCAGGGCTTCTACGAGCAGTACTTC. Its protein product is CASRPKGQGFYEQYF. The rearrangement uses TRBV28 and TRBJ2-7; tentatively, D is TRBD1 (5 bases). The CDR3 is 15 amino acids. The V gene lost 6 bases and the J gene lost 3 bases, with 18 bases spanning the gap. The V gene's germline CDR1 is MDHEN and CDR2 SYDVKM.

The gene calls are TRBV28 and TRBJ2-7; D is undetermined. Looked up from germline, CDR1 is MDHEN and CDR2 is SYDVKM. The CDR3 contains 14 residues. V was trimmed by 3 bases and J by 6 bases, leaving 15 bases between them. This chain's CDR3 is CASSFGPALGEQYF. The CDR3 region has the DNA TGTGCCAGCAGTTTTGGGCCGGCGCTCGGCGAGCAGTACTTC.

The V gene is TRBV19, the J gene TRBJ1-5, with D tentatively TRBD1 (5 bases). Between the trimmed V and J ends, which lost 5 bases and 0 bases, there was a span of 26 bases. CDR1 and CDR2 (germline): LNHDA, SQIVND (reference sequence). The CDR3 loop spans 20 amino acids. CDR3 coding DNA: TGTGCCAGTAGTGACCAGACAGAGAGTAACATAGCGTATAGCAATCAGCCCCAGCATTTT. Its translation: CASSDQTESNIAYSNQPQHF.

The chain joins TRBV11-2 to TRBJ2-3; 9 positions agree with TRBD2. The germline CDR1 and CDR2 sequences are SGHAT and FQNNGV. The CDR3 is 16 residues long. V dropped 1 base and J dropped 7; count of bases not matched to a gene: 9. The DNA of the CDR3 is TGTGCCAGCAGCTTAGCTGCGGGAGGGCCTTTGAATACGCAGTATTTT. It specifies CASSLAAGGPLNTQYF.

The chain uses TRBV7-8 and TRBJ1-3; D gene unclear. The V gene lost 1 base and the J gene lost 0 bases, with 16 bases spanning the gap. The germline CDR1 and CDR2 sequences are SGHVS and FQNEAQ. The CDR3 length is 18 residues. CDR3 region: CASSLGGWNRASGNTIYF. The CDR3, as DNA: TGTGCCAGCAGCTTAGGGGGTTGGAACAGAGCCTCTGGAAACACCATATATTTT.

This clone was picked up a small number of times. In nucleotides, the CDR3 is TGTGCCAGCTCACCCCTCAGGGGTTGGGTCACTGAAGCTTTCTTT. Residues: CASSPLRGWVTEAFF. This chain joins TRBV18 and TRBJ1-1; D possibly corresponds to TRBD1 (6 bases). This CDR3 comprises 15 residues. CDR1 and CDR2 from the germline V gene are KGHSH and LQKENI. The V gene lost 3 bases and the J gene lost 4 bases, with 15 bases spanning the gap.

This clone was counted between two and nine times. The genes are TRBV14 and TRBJ1-1, with D unresolved. V gave up 5 bases and J gave up 1 base, with 5 bases separating them. CDR1 is SGHDN and CDR2 is FVKESK in the germline V gene. The CDR3 is 12 amino acids. The CDR3 reads CASSGRNTEAFF. DNA of the CDR3: TGTGCCAGCAGCGGGAGGAACACTGAAGCTTTCTTT.

The gene calls are TRBV28 and TRBJ2-7, with TRBD1 matching over 8 bases. The CDR3 is 15 residues long. The ends lost 3 bases at V and 6 bases at J; junction bases unmatched: 10. CDR1 and CDR2 (germline): MDHEN, SYDVKM. CDR3 region: CASSFQGARGLEQYF. As DNA, the CDR3 is TGTGCCAGCAGTTTCCAGGGGGCCCGAGGCCTCGAGCAGTACTTC.

The chain has TRBV5-1 and TRBJ2-3; D call uncertain. Trimming pared 0 bases from V and 0 bases from J, leaving 11 bases between. The CDR3 has 16 amino acids. Per the germline V gene, CDR1 is SGHRS and CDR2 is YFSETQ. For the CDR3, the DNA is TGCGCCAGCAGCTTGGCCCACGGAGCTAGCACAGATACGCAGTATTTT. It translates to CASSLAHGASTDTQYF. Full variable domain (outside the CDR3, taken from reference TRBV5-1 and TRBJ2-3): KAGVTQTPRYLIKTRGQQVTLSCSPISGHRSVSWYQQTPGQGLQFLFEYFSETQRNKGNFPGRFSGRQFSNSRSEMNVSTLELGDSALYLCASSLAHGASTDTQYFGPGTRLTVL.

In its sample, this clone was seen once. This chain joins TRBV10-1 and TRBJ2-3; no clear D. The CDR3 length is 13 residues. CDR1 and CDR2 from the germline V gene are WNHNN and SYGVQD (reference sequence). V lost 4 bases, J lost 5 bases, and 10 bases lay in between. DNA for the CDR3: TGCGCCAGCAGTGCACAGTTAAAAGATACGCAGTATTTT. Protein sequence: CASSAQLKDTQYF.

Here the CDR3 reads CASSDKDRSHLYF. Written as DNA, the CDR3 is TGCGCCAGCAGCGACAAAGACAGATCTCACCTGTATTTT. J is TRBJ2-3 and V is TRBV5-1; maybe TRBD1 (5 bases). This CDR3 contains 13 residues. The germline CDR1 and CDR2 sequences are SGHRS and YFSETQ. V gave up 4 bases and J gave up 14 bases, with 20 bases separating them.

A single count supports this clone. V usage is TRBV5-1 and J usage is TRBJ2-7, with D tentatively TRBD2 (5 bases). From germline, CDR1 is SGHRS and CDR2 YFSETQ. CDR3 length equals 14 residues. The V end lost 0 bases, the J end lost 4 bases, and 11 bases lay between the germline ends. This CDR3 reads CASSLAGGTYEQYF. The CDR3 bases are TGCGCCAGCAGCTTGGCAGGAGGAACATACGAGCAGTACTTC.

CDR3 in amino acids: CASSWGPAGGNTDTQYF. DNA for the CDR3: TGTGCCAGCAGCTGGGGTCCTGCGGGAGGGAACACAGATACGCAGTATTTT. This rearrangement joins TRBV11-2 to TRBJ2-3, with 9 bases identical to TRBD2. The CDR3 has 17 amino acids. The junction had 10 bases not matched to a gene; V was cut back by 4 bases and J by 2 bases. Germline V gene lookup returns CDR1 SGHAT and CDR2 FQNNGV. The full variable domain, rest sourced from reference TRBV11-2 and TRBJ2-3, is EAGVAQSPRYKIIEKRQSVAFWCNPISGHATLYWYQQILGQGPKLLIQFQNNGVVDDSQLPKDRFSAERLKGVDSTLKIQPAKLEDSAVYLCASSWGPAGGNTDTQYFGPGTRLTVL.

The chain joins TRBV5-8 to TRBJ2-1; 12 bases are a match to TRBD2. Germline V gene data show CDR1 as SGHTS and CDR2 as YDEGEE. J was trimmed by 9 bases and V by 6 bases; bases with no gene match: 13. This CDR3 comprises 16 residues. CDR3 amino acids: CASNRGASGRDGEQFF. CDR3 bases: TGTGCCAGCAACCGCGGGGCTAGCGGGAGGGATGGTGAGCAGTTCTTC.

The table lists this clone with a few counts. The chain's CDR3 is CASIPDWGGELFF. The CDR3 nucleotides are TGTGCCAGCATTCCCGACTGGGGCGGGGAGCTGTTTTTT. The chain combines TRBV2 with TRBJ2-2; D not certain. The length of the CDR3 is 13 residues. Germline values: CDR1 SNHLY, CDR2 FYNNEI. The ends were cut back, 7 bases at V and 7 bases at J, with 13 bases in the middle.

With regard to this clone: This clone may be a read error of a much larger clone one base away. The chain links TRBV5-1 to TRBJ2-1, with 9 bases matching TRBD2. Losses at the gene ends were 4 bases for V and 0 bases for J; bases not matched to a gene: 5. CDR3 length: 16 residues. Per the germline V gene, CDR1 is SGHRS and CDR2 is YFSETQ. CDR3 amino acids: CASSQFSGSSYNEQFF. The CDR3 DNA sequence: TGCGCCAGCAGCCAATTTAGCGGGAGCTCCTACAATGAGCAGTTCTTC.

This clone was seen more than once but under ten times. The chain has TRBV11-3 and TRBJ2-3, with TRBD2 matching over 10 bases. J was trimmed by 2 bases and V by 5 bases; bases with no gene match: 4. The V gene's germline CDR1 is SGHNT and CDR2 YENEEA. The CDR3 has 15 residues. Here the CDR3 DNA reads TGTGCCAGCAGCCCGGGGACTAGCGTCACAGATACGCAGTATTTT. Its protein is CASSPGTSVTDTQYF.

This sequence joins TRBV5-1 and TRBJ2-1, with 10 bases that match TRBD2. Germline loops: CDR1 SGHRS, CDR2 YFSETQ. J was trimmed by 7 bases and V by 4 bases; bases with no gene match: 2. This CDR3 is built from 13 residues. The CDR3 loop is CASSTGLANEQFF. In DNA form, the CDR3 reads TGCGCCAGCAGCACGGGACTAGCGAATGAGCAGTTCTTC.